The entry that follows covers one T cell receptor beta chain sequence. The germline CDR1 and CDR2 sequences are SGDLS and YYNGEE. Trimming cost V 3 bases and J 7 bases; bases outside gene matches: 4. This CDR3 has 14 residues. The sample originates from a study of blood T cell repertoires in COVID-19. The repertoire was sequenced with immunoSEQ multiplex PCR; TCRdb's copy has only in-frame clones and lacks some. The table lists some 60,000 clones, 75% to 85% of them singletons. This receptor was obtained from a man between 60 and 70 years old with acute or convalescent COVID-19. V and J are TRBV9 and TRBJ1-6, with 7 positions matching TRBD1. Sequencing input: peripheral blood. CDR3 amino acids: CASSETGFNSPLHF. CDR3 DNA: TGTGCCAGCAGCGAGACAGGGTTCAATTCACCCCTCCACTTT.